A single sample gave rise to the 20 T cell receptor beta chains below, sequenced in a study of blood T cell repertoires in COVID-19. This table comes from immunoSEQ multiplex PCR, and its TCRdb copy is limited to in-frame clones, with some not included. Among around 63,000 clones listed, 88% were seen once. The material sequenced was peripheral blood. Receptor source: a man aged 45-65 years with active COVID-19.

The chain links TRBV5-8 to TRBJ2-3; 7 nucleotides match TRBD2. The length of the CDR3 is 15 residues. Losses at the gene ends were 2 bases for V and 4 bases for J; bases not matched to a gene: 7. Per the germline V gene, CDR1 is SGHTS and CDR2 is YDEGEE. CDR3 bases: TGTGCCAGCAGCTTAGCGGGGTCACAATCAGATACGCAGTATTTT. Translation gives CASSLAGSQSDTQYF.

This chain uses TRBV6-5 with TRBJ2-5; TRBD1 might be the D (5 bases). CDR1 is MNHEY and CDR2 is SVGAGI in the germline V gene. The CDR3 runs 12 residues. V lost 7 bases and J 5 bases, leaving 11 bases between the germline ends. CDR3 amino acids: CASTPGWETQYF. In nucleotides, the CDR3 is TGTGCCAGCACCCCAGGGTGGGAGACCCAGTACTTC.

The chain uses TRBV5-1 and TRBJ2-5, with 9 positions matching TRBD2. CDR3 size: 16 residues. The junction had 8 bases not matched to a gene; V was cut back by 1 base and J by 4 bases. Germline V gene sequence: CDR1 SGHRS, CDR2 YFSETQ. The CDR3 reads CASSLRAGGVRETQYF. DNA for the CDR3: TGCGCCAGCAGCTTGCGAGCGGGGGGCGTCAGAGAGACCCAGTACTTC.

This sequence joins TRBV5-1 and TRBJ2-1; 12 nucleotides agree with TRBD1. Trimming removed 3 bases from V and 8 bases from J; junction bases left unmatched: 6. The CDR3 length is 15 residues. CDR1 SGHRS and CDR2 YFSETQ come from the germline V gene. DNA of the CDR3: TGCGCCAGCAGCTCTTCCGGGACAGGGGGCGATGAGCAGTTCTTC. Protein sequence: CASSSSGTGGDEQFF.

This chain joins TRBV5-5 and TRBJ1-5, with D uncertain. V was trimmed by 1 base and J by 2 bases, leaving 7 bases between them. This CDR3 is 14 amino acids long. Germline loops: CDR1 SGHKS, CDR2 YYEKEE (reference sequence). The CDR3 DNA sequence: TGTGCCAGCAGCTTGAAAGGAGGCAATCAGCCCCAGCATTTT. Translated, it gives CASSLKGGNQPQHF. Full variable domain (missing parts from reference TRBV5-5 and TRBJ1-5): DAGVTQSPTHLIKTRGQQVTLRCSPISGHKSVSWYQQVLGQGPQFIFQYYEKEERGRGNFPDRFSARQFPNYSSELNVNALLLGDSALYLCASSLKGGNQPQHFGDGTRLSIL.

The V gene is TRBV4-1, the J gene TRBJ2-3; TRBD2 agrees at 10 bases. The CDR3 covers 16 residues. Germline V gives CDR1 MGHRA, CDR2 YSYEKL. The V and J ends lost 3 bases and 5 bases, in that order; junction bases with no gene match: 8. CDR3 DNA sequence: TGCGCCAGCAGCCACCCTGTCCGGACTAGCGGAGATACGCAGTATTTT. Encoded protein: CASSHPVRTSGDTQYF.

The chain couples TRBV30 to TRBJ1-5; no reliable D call. V lost 4 bases, J lost 3 bases, and 13 bases lay in between. This CDR3 is built from 14 residues. The germline CDR1 and CDR2 sequences are GTSNPN and SVGIG (reference sequence). CDR3: CAWIRELVNQPQHF. The CDR3 region has the DNA TGTGCCTGGATAAGGGAGCTAGTCAATCAGCCCCAGCATTTT.

V is TRBV9 and J is TRBJ2-3; 9 nucleotides align to TRBD2. This CDR3 region has 15 residues. V lost 0 bases, J lost 4 bases, and 3 bases stayed unmatched. From germline, CDR1 is SGDLS and CDR2 YYNGEE. In DNA, the CDR3 is TGTGCCAGCAGCGTAGCAGCGGGGGGCCCAGATACGCAGTATTTT. Its protein is CASSVAAGGPDTQYF.

The rearrangement joins TRBV19 to TRBJ2-7, with TRBD1 as a possible D gene (6 bases). The CDR3 length is 14 residues. The V gene lost 5 bases and the J gene lost 3 bases, with 14 bases spanning the gap. CDR1 is LNHDA and CDR2 is SQIVND in the germline V gene (reference sequence). This CDR3 reads CASSPQGYVYEQYF. CDR3 bases: TGTGCCAGTAGTCCACAGGGATATGTCTACGAGCAGTACTTC. Full variable domain (rest looked up from reference TRBV19 and TRBJ2-7): DGGITQSPKYLFRKEGQNVTLSCEQNLNHDAMYWYRQDPGQGLRLIYYSQIVNDFQKGDIAEGYSVSREKKESFPLTVTSAQKNPTAFYLCASSPQGYVYEQYFGPGTRLTVT.

The chain is built from TRBV3-1 (or the pseudogene TRBV3-2) and TRBJ2-7; D gene unclear. V lost 0 bases to trimming and J lost 7 bases, with 10 bases between them. Per germline, CDR1 LGHDT and CDR2 YNNKEL (reference sequence). This CDR3 region has 13 residues. DNA of the CDR3: TGTGCCAGCAGCCAAGAAGGTAGGCGGGAGCAGTACTTC. It codes for CASSQEGRREQYF.

This clone was found a few times. V usage is TRBV7-9 and J usage is TRBJ1-2; 9 bases map to TRBD1. The CDR3 runs to 15 residues. The trim removed 5 bases at V and 7 bases at J, leaving 11 bases unmatched. Germline lookup yields CDR1 SEHNR and CDR2 FQNEAQ (reference sequence). The CDR3 spells CASSRDRERRSGYTF. For the CDR3, the DNA is TGTGCCAGCAGCCGGGACAGGGAGAGAAGAAGTGGCTACACCTTC.

V usage is TRBV21-1 and J usage is TRBJ2-2; TRBD2, the table's D call, was not compared with the DNA. TRBV21-1 has pseudogene status. The CDR3 is 16 amino acids. The CDR3 protein is CASSTSGGPNTGELFF. The CDR3, as DNA: TGTGCCAGCAGCACTAGCGGGGGCCCTAACACCGGGGAGCTGTTTTTT.

This rearrangement joins TRBV10-3 to TRBJ1-2; D call uncertain. Germline V gives CDR1 ENHRY, CDR2 SYGVKD. V was trimmed by 2 bases and J by 0 bases, leaving 13 bases between them. This CDR3 region has 16 residues. The CDR3 DNA is TGTGCCATCAGTGAGCCCGAGAGTGATACTAACTATGGCTACACCTTC. It is translated as CAISEPESDTNYGYTF.

The rearrangement joins TRBV10-3 to TRBJ2-3, with 12 nucleotides matching TRBD2. The CDR3 has 16 residues. Looked up from germline, CDR1 is ENHRY and CDR2 is SYGVKD. The trim removed 8 bases at V and 0 bases at J, leaving 6 bases unmatched. DNA for the CDR3: TGTGCCATCCGGGCTAGCGGGGGGGCTAGCACAGATACGCAGTATTTT. Amino acid sequence: CAIRASGGASTDTQYF.

The chain links TRBV14 to TRBJ2-1; 7 nucleotides match TRBD2. The CDR3 has 14 amino acids. Germline loops: CDR1 SGHDN, CDR2 FVKESK. Losses at the gene ends were 4 bases for V and 1 base for J; bases not matched to a gene: 1. This CDR3 reads CASSPGGSYNEQFF. CDR3 nucleotide sequence: TGTGCCAGCAGCCCCGGGGGGTCCTACAATGAGCAGTTCTTC.

This rearrangement joins TRBV6-5 to TRBJ2-4, with 7 nucleotides matching TRBD1. Trimming took 6 bases from V and 7 from J; bases not matched to a gene: 9. In germline, CDR1 is MNHEY, CDR2 SVGAGI. This CDR3 region has 14 residues. DNA of the CDR3: TGTGCCAGCAGGAAGGGGGCGCGAGCGAACATTCAGTACTTC. Protein product: CASRKGARANIQYF.

The chain links TRBV6-5 to TRBJ1-3; D uncertain. V was cut by 6 bases and J by 0 bases, with 12 bases left in between. Germline CDR1 is MNHEY and CDR2 is SVGAGI. This CDR3 region has 15 residues. The CDR3 here is CASSLWAFSGNTIYF. Here the CDR3 DNA reads TGTGCCAGCAGCCTATGGGCGTTCTCTGGAAACACCATATATTTT.

V is TRBV28 and J is TRBJ1-4; TRBD1 matches 7 bases. CDR3 length: 15 residues. In germline, CDR1 is MDHEN, CDR2 SYDVKM. J was trimmed by 8 bases and V by 5 bases; bases with no gene match: 11. CDR3 loop: CASSDRGGGKEKLFF. In DNA, the CDR3 is TGTGCCAGCAGTGACCGAGGGGGCGGGAAGGAAAAACTGTTTTTT. The full variable domain, in which reference TRBV28 and TRBJ1-4 provide the parts outside the CDR3, is DVKVTQSSRYLVKRTGEKVFLECVQDMDHENMFWYRQDPGLGLRLIYFSYDVKMKEKGDIPEGYSVSREKKERFSLILESASTNQTSMYLCASSDRGGGKEKLFFGSGTQLSVL.

V usage is TRBV19 and J usage is TRBJ1-6, with 8 bases aligning to TRBD1. Germline CDR1 and CDR2: LNHDA and SQIVND (reference sequence). Losses at the gene ends were 5 bases for V and 7 bases for J; bases not matched to a gene: 7. The CDR3 has 15 residues. CDR3 DNA: TGTGCCAGTAGTCCCCCGACAGGGGAAAATTCACCCCTCCACTTT. It yields the protein CASSPPTGENSPLHF.

The gene calls are TRBV5-4 and TRBJ1-3; the D gene is possibly TRBD1 (5 bases). CDR3 length equals 15 residues. Germline V gene lookup returns CDR1 SGHNT and CDR2 YYREEE (reference sequence). Trimming stripped 4 bases from V and 3 bases from J, with 14 bases between. CDR3 DNA sequence: TGTGCCAGCAGCACCTCGGGGAGGGGTGGAAACACCATATATTTT. Translation: CASSTSGRGGNTIYF.